These T cell receptor beta chains were read from a single sample in a study of PD-L1 blockade in urothelial cancer. Assay: immunoSEQ multiplex PCR; the TCRdb copy retains only in-frame clones and omits some. The sample holds 120,000 or so clones; roughly 88% are singletons and the top ten take 2% to 3%. The starting material was PBMCs, obtained around atezolizumab (anti-PD-L1) treatment. These receptors originate from a man aged 50-59 years with urothelial cancer. Both conserved end residues are part of each CDR3. The D gene is left open where the match is weak. Size values are once, few and many counts, or a class for expanded clones, and some rows have none.

J gene	clone size	D gene	V gene	CDR3 DNA	CDR3 protein
TRBJ1-5	.	.	TRBV6-4	TGTGCCAGCACCACAGGGTGCGATCAGCCCCAGCATTTT	CASTTGCDQPQHF
TRBJ1-5	.	.	TRBV28	TGTGCCAGCAGTTTGGCGGAGCCCCAGCATTTT	CASSLAEPQHF
TRBJ1-2	once	.	TRBV6-1	TGTGCCAGCATAGTGAGGGCCGCTAACTATGGCTACACCTTC	CASIVRAANYGYTF
TRBJ1-4	.	TRBD1	TRBV30	TGTGCCTGGAGTGTACAGGAGACAGGGAGATGGAGTGAAAAACTGTTTTTT	CAWSVQETGRWSEKLFF
TRBJ1-1	.	.	TRBV4-1	TGCGCCAGCAGCCAAGGGCCCACGTGGGCGAACACTGAAGCTTTCTTT	CASSQGPTWANTEAFF
TRBJ1-3	once	.	TRBV28	TGTGCCAGCAGCTCGGACAGCTCTGGAAACACCATATATTTT	CASSSDSSGNTIYF
TRBJ2-3	.	TRBD2	TRBV4-1	TGCGCCAGCAGAGCGGGGGACGTAGATACGCAGTATTTT	CASRAGDVDTQYF
TRBJ2-3	.	.	TRBV19	TGTGCCAGTAGTATAGTCGCCTCAGTGGGCACAGATACGCAGTATTTT	CASSIVASVGTDTQYF
TRBJ2-7	once	TRBD2	TRBV28	TGTGCCAGCAGTCGACTAGCGGGAGCCTACGAGCAGTACTTC	CASSRLAGAYEQYF
TRBJ1-4	.	.	TRBV6-1	TGTGCCAGCAATACCGGCAGCGGGTCGGAAAAACTGTTTTTT	CASNTGSGSEKLFF
TRBJ2-1	.	.	TRBV9	TGTGCCAGCAGATCCGGGTCTAGCAATGAGCAGTTCTTC	CASRSGSSNEQFF
TRBJ2-5	.	TRBD2	TRBV14	TGTGCCAGCAGCCAGCTTAGCGGGAGGGCGATGGGGACCCAGTACTTC	CASSQLSGRAMGTQYF
TRBJ1-1	.	TRBD1	TRBV5-1	TGCGCCAGCAGCCAAGGGACAGGGGGGATAGGGAACACTGAAGCTTTCTTT	CASSQGTGGIGNTEAFF
TRBJ1-1	.	.	TRBV5-1	TGCGCCAGCAGCCCCGGACAAACGAACACTGAAGCTTTCTTT	CASSPGQTNTEAFF
TRBJ1-5	.	TRBD1	TRBV5-6	TGTGCCAGCAGCGCTATAAAGGGGGCGGTGGAGCCCCAGCATTTT	CASSAIKGAVEPQHF
TRBJ1-6	once	.	TRBV27	TGTGCCAGCACGACGGGAGGGACTGCCCCTTCACCCCTCCACTTT	CASTTGGTAPSPLHF
TRBJ2-7	.	.	TRBV4-1	TGCGCCAGCAGCCCCCGGGCTAGCGCTACCTACGAGCAGTACTTC	CASSPRASATYEQYF
TRBJ2-5	.	.	TRBV2	TGTGCCAGCTATCATAGAGGTTCAGGGGGGGAGACCCAGTACTTC	CASYHRGSGGETQYF
TRBJ2-7	.	TRBD2	TRBV10-1	TGCGCCAGCAGGACGGCGGGAGACCCCTACGAGCAGTACTTC	CASRTAGDPYEQYF
TRBJ1-3	.	TRBD1	TRBV10-3	TGTGCCATCAGTTCCGGGACAGCCGGAAACACCATATATTTT	CAISSGTAGNTIYF
TRBJ1-1	.	TRBD1	TRBV5-6	TGTGCCAGCAGCCAAGACAGGGGGCGGGGCACTGAAGCTTTCTTT	CASSQDRGRGTEAFF
TRBJ2-5	.	.	TRBV2	TGTGCCAGCAGTGAAGTAGCTAGGGGGGAGACCCAGTACTTC	CASSEVARGETQYF
TRBJ1-1	.	TRBD1	TRBV6-5	TGTGCCAGCAGACGGGGACAGGGGGCGCAGGCTTTCTTT	CASRRGQGAQAFF
TRBJ2-7	.	.	TRBV5-4	TGTGCCAGCAGCTTGGGAGAAGGGGGCGAGCAGTACTTC	CASSLGEGGEQYF
TRBJ1-1	.	.	TRBV28	TGTGCCAGCAGACAGGGAACTTCGTGGACTGAAGCTTTCTTT	CASRQGTSWTEAFF
TRBJ1-1	few	TRBD1	TRBV7-8	TGTGCCAGCAGCTACAACAGGGGGCTTACTGAAGCTTTCTTT	CASSYNRGLTEAFF
TRBJ1-2	once	.	TRBV18	TGTGCCAGCTCCCCTGGCAGGGTCGGCTACACCTTC	CASSPGRVGYTF
TRBJ2-3	.	.	TRBV7-2	TGTGCCAGCAGCTTTGCACTCTCCCCATTAGATACGCAGTATTTT	CASSFALSPLDTQYF
TRBJ1-2	.	TRBD1	TRBV10-3	TGTGCCATCAGTGAGCCGGACAGGCTTTGGGATGGCTACACCTTC	CAISEPDRLWDGYTF
TRBJ2-1	.	TRBD2	TRBV4-2	TGTGCCAGCAGCCAAGATACAGGACTAGACCACTTGGAGCAGTTCTTC	CASSQDTGLDHLEQFF
TRBJ1-2	.	.	TRBV6-5	TGTGCCAGCAGTTACTCCTCGTCCCGGGGCTATGGCTACACCTTC	CASSYSSSRGYGYTF
TRBJ2-1	.	.	TRBV5-1	TGCGCCAGCAGATCCATCGGGGGGACACAAACCTACAATGAGCAGTTCTTC	CASRSIGGTQTYNEQFF
TRBJ1-1	.	.	TRBV6-5	TGTGCCAGCAGTGACAGGTCCGCCTCGGCTTTCTTT	CASSDRSASAFF
TRBJ2-5	.	.	TRBV5-4	TGTGCCAGCAGCACCCGTCGACAGGAATCGACCCAGTACTTC	CASSTRRQESTQYF
TRBJ2-1	.	.	TRBV6-5	TGTGCCAGCAGCCCCGTCGTGTCACAGGGCGCTAAGCAGTTCTTC	CASSPVVSQGAKQFF
TRBJ1-2	.	.	TRBV5-1	TGCGCCAGCAGCTTGGTGCAGGGTGTCTACACCTTC	CASSLVQGVYTF
TRBJ2-1	.	TRBD1	TRBV6-6	TGTGCCAGCACCCGACAGGGGGGTCATGAGCAGTTCTTC	CASTRQGGHEQFF
TRBJ2-1	.	.	TRBV30	TGTGCCTGGAGTGCCCGCTGGACAGACTCCTACAATGAGCAGTTCTTC	CAWSARWTDSYNEQFF
TRBJ2-1	once	.	TRBV14	TGTGCCAGCAGCCAAGAAGTTGGAGCGGGTGTCTACAATGAGCAGTTCTTC	CASSQEVGAGVYNEQFF
TRBJ1-2	.	TRBD1	TRBV6-6	TGTGCCAGCATCAGGGGGACAGACTATGGCTACACCTTC	CASIRGTDYGYTF
TRBJ2-1	.	TRBD2	TRBV9	TGTGCCAGCAGCGTAGCTAGCGGGAATCTCGGTGAGCAGTTCTTC	CASSVASGNLGEQFF